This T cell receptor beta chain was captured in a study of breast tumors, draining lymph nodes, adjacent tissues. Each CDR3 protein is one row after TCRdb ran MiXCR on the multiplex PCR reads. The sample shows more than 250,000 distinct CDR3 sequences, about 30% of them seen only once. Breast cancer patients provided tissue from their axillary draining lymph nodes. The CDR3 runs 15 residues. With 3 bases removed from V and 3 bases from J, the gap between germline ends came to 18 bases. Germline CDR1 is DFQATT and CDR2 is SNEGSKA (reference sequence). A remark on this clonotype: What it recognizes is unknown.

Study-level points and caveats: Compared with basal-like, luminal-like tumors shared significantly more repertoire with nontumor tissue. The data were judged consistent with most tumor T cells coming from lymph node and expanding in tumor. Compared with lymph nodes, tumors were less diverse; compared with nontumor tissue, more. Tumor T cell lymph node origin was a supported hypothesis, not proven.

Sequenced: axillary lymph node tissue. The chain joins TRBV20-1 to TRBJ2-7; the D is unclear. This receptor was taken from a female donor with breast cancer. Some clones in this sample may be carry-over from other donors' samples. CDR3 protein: CSASAPLIQGYEQYF. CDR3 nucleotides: TGCAGTGCTAGTGCCCCACTGATCCAAGGCTACGAGCAGTACTTC.